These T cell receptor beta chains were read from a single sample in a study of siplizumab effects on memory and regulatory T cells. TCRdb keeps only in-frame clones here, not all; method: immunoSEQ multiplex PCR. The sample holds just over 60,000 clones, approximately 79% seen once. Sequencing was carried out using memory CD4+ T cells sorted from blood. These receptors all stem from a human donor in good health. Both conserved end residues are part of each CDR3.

cdr3_aa: CASSLDGVSNQPQHF
j_call: TRBJ1-5
v_call: TRBV7-2

cdr3_aa: CASSGRWGTGMFYGYTF
j_call: TRBJ1-2
v_call: TRBV5-5

cdr3_aa: CASSGQGRVQPQHF
j_call: TRBJ1-5
v_call: TRBV7-2

cdr3_aa: CASSLESEQYF
j_call: TRBJ2-7
v_call: TRBV5-1

cdr3_aa: CATSSPLDHGPAKNIQYF
j_call: TRBJ2-4
v_call: TRBV15

cdr3_aa: CASSELFGGQGGNEQFF
j_call: TRBJ2-1
v_call: TRBV6-1

cdr3_aa: CASSQERTGNHEQYF
j_call: TRBJ2-7
v_call: TRBV18

cdr3_aa: CSVEGRVNTEAFF
j_call: TRBJ1-1
v_call: TRBV29-1

cdr3_aa: CASSLTALGIPDGGYTF
j_call: TRBJ1-2
v_call: TRBV7-9

cdr3_aa: CASSYSGEGYTF
j_call: TRBJ1-2
v_call: TRBV6-5

cdr3_aa: CASSWTSGPTRSSYEQYF
j_call: -
v_call: TRBV11-2

cdr3_aa: CASSWQGAGTGELFF
j_call: TRBJ2-2
v_call: TRBV7-3

cdr3_aa: CASSPGTSGAHNEQFF
j_call: TRBJ2-1
v_call: TRBV18

cdr3_aa: CASFAQGGTQYF
j_call: TRBJ2-3
v_call: TRBV6-6

cdr3_aa: CASRLALQFHEQYF
j_call: TRBJ2-7
v_call: TRBV12-2

cdr3_aa: CASSLNGLGTEAFF
j_call: TRBJ1-1
v_call: TRBV5-6

cdr3_aa: CASSVSGAQSGELFF
j_call: TRBJ2-2
v_call: TRBV9

cdr3_aa: CASSQLAGGPDTQYF
j_call: TRBJ2-3
v_call: TRBV2

cdr3_aa: CASSFSSTGGREQFF
j_call: TRBJ2-1
v_call: TRBV7-2

cdr3_aa: CASRPAGSSYEQYF
j_call: TRBJ2-7
v_call: TRBV5-1

cdr3_aa: CATRTGISGKHGYTF
j_call: TRBJ1-2
v_call: TRBV15

cdr3_aa: CASTDQPQHF
j_call: TRBJ1-5
v_call: TRBV19